Given below is one T cell receptor beta chain in context. Its cognate antigen is unknown. Using genomic DNA as the template, TCR beta VDJ and CDR3 profiling was carried out. Via MiXCR, TCRdb re-called the reads, giving one row per CDR3 protein. The top ten clones hold 15% to 20% of a sample with about 190,000 distinct CDR3 sequences, about 53% of them seen once. The CDR3 runs to 13 residues. Germline trimming cut 6 bases from V and 1 base from J; bases unmatched to any gene: 5. The V gene's germline CDR1 is SQVTM and CDR2 ANQGSEA. The data stem from a study of CD8+CD57+ T cells in acquired aplastic anemia. In the study overall: The sorted CD4+ and CD8+ cells yielded an average around 3.4 ug of DNA.

Study outcomes and limitations: Patients and controls had in common approximately 28 CD8+ CDR3 sequences. For CD8+ Simpson's diversity, patients and controls showed no significant difference.

The sample taken for sequencing was sorted CD4+, CD8+, or CD8+CD57+ T cells (not recorded which) from PBMCs. The chain couples TRBV29-1 to TRBJ1-1; 7 bases line up with TRBD1. The TCR was taken from a human donor in good health, serving as a control. The CDR3 nucleotides are TGCAGCGTGGATCGACAGGGGAACACTGAAGCTTTCTTT. This sequence encodes CSVDRQGNTEAFF.